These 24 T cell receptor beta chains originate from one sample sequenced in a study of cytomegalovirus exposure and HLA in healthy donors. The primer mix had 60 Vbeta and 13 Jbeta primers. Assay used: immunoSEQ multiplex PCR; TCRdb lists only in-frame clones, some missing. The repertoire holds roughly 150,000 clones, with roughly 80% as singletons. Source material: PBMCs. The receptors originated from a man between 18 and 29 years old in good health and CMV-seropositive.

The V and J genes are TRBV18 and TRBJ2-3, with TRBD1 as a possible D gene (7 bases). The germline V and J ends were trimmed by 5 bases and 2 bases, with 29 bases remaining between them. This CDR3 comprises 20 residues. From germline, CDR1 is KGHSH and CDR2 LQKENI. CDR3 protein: CASSSGGQIHRGPDTDTQYF. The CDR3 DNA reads TGTGCCAGCTCATCCGGGGGACAAATTCACAGGGGCCCTGACACAGATACGCAGTATTTT.

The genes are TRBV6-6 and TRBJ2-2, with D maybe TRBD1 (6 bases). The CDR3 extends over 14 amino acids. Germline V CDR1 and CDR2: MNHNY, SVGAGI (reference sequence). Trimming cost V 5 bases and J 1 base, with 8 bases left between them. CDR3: CASSQTGNTGELFF. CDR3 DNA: TGTGCCAGCAGTCAGACAGGGAACACCGGGGAGCTGTTTTTT.

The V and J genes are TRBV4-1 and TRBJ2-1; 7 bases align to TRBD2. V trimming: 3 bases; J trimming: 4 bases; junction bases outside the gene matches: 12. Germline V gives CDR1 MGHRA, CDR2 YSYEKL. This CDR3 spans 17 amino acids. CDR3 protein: CASSQSSTGTTYNEQFF. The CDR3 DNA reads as TGCGCCAGCAGCCAGTCAAGTACCGGGACTACTTACAATGAGCAGTTCTTC.

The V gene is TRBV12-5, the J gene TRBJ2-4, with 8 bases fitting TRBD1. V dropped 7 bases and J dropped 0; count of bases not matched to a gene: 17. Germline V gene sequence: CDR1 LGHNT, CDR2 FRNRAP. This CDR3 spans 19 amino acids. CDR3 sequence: CASALTQGVTPLAKNIQYF. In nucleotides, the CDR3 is TGTGCTAGTGCCTTAACACAGGGGGTGACTCCCCTAGCCAAAAACATTCAGTACTTC.

The CDR3 sequence: CASSLVLFRDSRYGYTF. CDR3 DNA: TGTGCCAGCTCACTTGTGCTCTTCCGGGACAGTCGTTATGGCTACACCTTC. The chain couples TRBV18 to TRBJ1-2, with TRBD1 identical over 7 bases. The CDR3 covers 17 residues. V trimming: 4 bases; J trimming: 5 bases; junction bases outside the gene matches: 16. Germline V lookup: CDR1 KGHSH, CDR2 LQKENI.

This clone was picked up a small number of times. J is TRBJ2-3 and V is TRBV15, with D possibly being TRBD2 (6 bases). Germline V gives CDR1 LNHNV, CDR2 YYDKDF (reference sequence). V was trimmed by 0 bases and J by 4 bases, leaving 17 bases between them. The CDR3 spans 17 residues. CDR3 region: CATSRDWGLASPDTQYF. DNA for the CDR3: TGTGCCACCAGCAGAGACTGGGGCCTAGCGTCCCCAGATACGCAGTATTTT.

The CDR3 region has the DNA TGCAGCGTTGCTAGCGGGAGTACCTACGAGCAGTACTTC. Residues: CSVASGSTYEQYF. The gene calls are TRBV29-1 and TRBJ2-7; 10 bases are shared with TRBD2. This CDR3 spans 13 amino acids. CDR1 is SQVTM and CDR2 is ANQGSEA in the germline V gene. After removal of 4 bases from V and 2 bases from J, the junction contained 2 bases not matched to a gene.

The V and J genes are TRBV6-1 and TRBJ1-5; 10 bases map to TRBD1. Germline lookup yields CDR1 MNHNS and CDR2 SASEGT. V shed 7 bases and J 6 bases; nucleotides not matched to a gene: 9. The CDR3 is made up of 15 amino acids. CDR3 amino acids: CASNLGTGASQPQHF. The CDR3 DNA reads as TGTGCCAGCAACCTGGGGACAGGGGCGAGTCAGCCCCAGCATTTT.

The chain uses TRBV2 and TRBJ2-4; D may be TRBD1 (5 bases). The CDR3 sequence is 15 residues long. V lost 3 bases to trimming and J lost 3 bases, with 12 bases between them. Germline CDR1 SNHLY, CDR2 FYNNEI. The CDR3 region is CASSDSPGFKNIQYF. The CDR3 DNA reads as TGTGCCAGCAGTGACAGTCCAGGGTTCAAAAACATTCAGTACTTC.

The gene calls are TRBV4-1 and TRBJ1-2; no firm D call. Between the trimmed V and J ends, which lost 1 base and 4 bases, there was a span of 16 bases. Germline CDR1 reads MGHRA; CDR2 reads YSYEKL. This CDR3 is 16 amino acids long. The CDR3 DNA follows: TGCGCCAGCAGCCAAGGGGAGACAAATCTTTTCTATGGCTACACCTTC. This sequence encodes CASSQGETNLFYGYTF.

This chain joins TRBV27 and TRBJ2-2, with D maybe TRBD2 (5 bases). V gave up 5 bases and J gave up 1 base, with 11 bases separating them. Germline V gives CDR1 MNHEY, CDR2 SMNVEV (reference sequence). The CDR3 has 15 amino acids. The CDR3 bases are TGTGCCAGCAGTCCCCGGAGGCGGAACACCGGGGAGCTGTTTTTT. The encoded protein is CASSPRRRNTGELFF.

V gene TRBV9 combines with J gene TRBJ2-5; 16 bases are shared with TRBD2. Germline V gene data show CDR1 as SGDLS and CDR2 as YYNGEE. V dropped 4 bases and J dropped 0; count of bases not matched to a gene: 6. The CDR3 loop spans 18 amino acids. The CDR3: CASSSGTSGRGYQETQYF. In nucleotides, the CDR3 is TGTGCCAGCAGCTCCGGGACTAGCGGGAGGGGGTACCAAGAGACCCAGTACTTC.

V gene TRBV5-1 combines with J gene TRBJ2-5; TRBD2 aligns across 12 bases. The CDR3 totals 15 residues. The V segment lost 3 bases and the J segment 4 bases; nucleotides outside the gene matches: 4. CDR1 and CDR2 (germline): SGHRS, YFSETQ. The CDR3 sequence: CASSSGLAGRETQYF. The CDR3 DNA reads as TGCGCCAGCAGCTCCGGACTAGCGGGAAGAGAGACCCAGTACTTC.

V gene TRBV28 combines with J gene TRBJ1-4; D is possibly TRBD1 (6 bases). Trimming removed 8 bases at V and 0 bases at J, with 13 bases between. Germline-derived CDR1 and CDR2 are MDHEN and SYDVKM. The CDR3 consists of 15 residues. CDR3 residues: CASGQSSATNEKLFF. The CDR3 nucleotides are TGTGCCAGCGGACAGAGCTCTGCAACTAATGAAAAACTGTTTTTT.

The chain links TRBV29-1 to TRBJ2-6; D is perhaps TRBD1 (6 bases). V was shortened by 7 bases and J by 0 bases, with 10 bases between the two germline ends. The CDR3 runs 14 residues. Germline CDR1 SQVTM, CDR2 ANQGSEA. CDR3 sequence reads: CSAQQGSGANVLTF. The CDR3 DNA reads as TGCAGCGCACAACAGGGCTCTGGGGCCAACGTCCTGACTTTC.

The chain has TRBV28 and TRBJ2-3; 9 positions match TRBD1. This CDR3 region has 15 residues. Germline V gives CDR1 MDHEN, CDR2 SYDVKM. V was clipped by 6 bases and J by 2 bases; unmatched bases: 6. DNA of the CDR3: TGTGCCAGCAGCCGGGACAGGGAGGCCACAGATACGCAGTATTTT. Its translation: CASSRDREATDTQYF. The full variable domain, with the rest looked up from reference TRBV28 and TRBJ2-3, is DVKVTQSSRYLVKRTGEKVFLECVQDMDHENMFWYRQDPGLGLRLIYFSYDVKMKEKGDIPEGYSVSREKKERFSLILESASTNQTSMYLCASSRDREATDTQYFGPGTRLTVL.

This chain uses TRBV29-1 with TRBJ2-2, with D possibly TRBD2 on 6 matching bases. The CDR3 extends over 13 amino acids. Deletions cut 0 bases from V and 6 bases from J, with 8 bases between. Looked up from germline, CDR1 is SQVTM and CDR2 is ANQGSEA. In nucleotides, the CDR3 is TGCAGCGTTGAAGAGGGCGGGGCCGGGGAGCTGTTTTTT. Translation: CSVEEGGAGELFF.

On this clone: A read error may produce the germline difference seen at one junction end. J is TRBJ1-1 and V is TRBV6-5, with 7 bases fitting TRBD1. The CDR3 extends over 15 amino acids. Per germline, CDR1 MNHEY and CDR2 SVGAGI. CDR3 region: CAGSYYRTGNTEAFF. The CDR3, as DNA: TGTGCCGGCAGTTACTACCGGACAGGGAACACTGAAGCTTTCTTT.

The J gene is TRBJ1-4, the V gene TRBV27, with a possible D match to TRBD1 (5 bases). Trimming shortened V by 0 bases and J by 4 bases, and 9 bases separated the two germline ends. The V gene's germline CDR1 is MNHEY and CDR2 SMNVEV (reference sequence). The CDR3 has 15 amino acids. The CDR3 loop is CASSLSWGVNEKLFF. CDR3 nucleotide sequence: TGTGCCAGCAGTTTATCGTGGGGGGTTAATGAAAAACTGTTTTTT. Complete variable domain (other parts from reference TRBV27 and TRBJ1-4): EAQVTQNPRYLITVTGKKLTVTCSQNMNHEYMSWYRQDPGLGLRQIYYSMNVEVTDKGDVPEGYKVSRKEKRNFPLILESPSPNQTSLYFCASSLSWGVNEKLFFGSGTQLSVL.

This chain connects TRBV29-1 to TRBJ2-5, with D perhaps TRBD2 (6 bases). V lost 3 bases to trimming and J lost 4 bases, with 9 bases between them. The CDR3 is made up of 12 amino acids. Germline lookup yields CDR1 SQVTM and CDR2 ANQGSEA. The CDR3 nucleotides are TGCAGCGTTGATTGGAGGGCAGAGACCCAGTACTTC. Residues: CSVDWRAETQYF. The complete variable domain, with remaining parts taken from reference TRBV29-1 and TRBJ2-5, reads SAVISQKPSRDICQRGTSLTIQCQVDSQVTMMFWYRQQPGQSLTLIATANQGSEATYESGFVIDKFPISRPNLTFSTLTVSNMSPEDSSIYLCSVDWRAETQYFGPGTRLLVL.

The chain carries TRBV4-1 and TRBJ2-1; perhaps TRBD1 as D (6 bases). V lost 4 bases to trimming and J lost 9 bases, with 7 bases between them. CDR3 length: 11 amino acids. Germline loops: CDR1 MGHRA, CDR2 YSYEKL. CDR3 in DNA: TGCGCCAGCAGCCTACAGGGTGAGCAGTTCTTC. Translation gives CASSLQGEQFF.

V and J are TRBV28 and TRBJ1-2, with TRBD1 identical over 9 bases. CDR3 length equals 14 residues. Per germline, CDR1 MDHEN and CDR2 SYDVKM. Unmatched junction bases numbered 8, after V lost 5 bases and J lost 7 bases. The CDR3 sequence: CASSPPGQGRGYTF. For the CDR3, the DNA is TGTGCCAGCAGTCCTCCGGGACAGGGTCGTGGCTACACCTTC.

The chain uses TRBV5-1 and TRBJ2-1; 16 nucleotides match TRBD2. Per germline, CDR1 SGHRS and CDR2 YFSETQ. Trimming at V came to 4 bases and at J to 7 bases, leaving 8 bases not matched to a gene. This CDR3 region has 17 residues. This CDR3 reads CASSGTSGRAGRNEQFF. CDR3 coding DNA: TGCGCCAGCAGCGGGACTAGCGGGAGGGCCGGAAGAAATGAGCAGTTCTTC.

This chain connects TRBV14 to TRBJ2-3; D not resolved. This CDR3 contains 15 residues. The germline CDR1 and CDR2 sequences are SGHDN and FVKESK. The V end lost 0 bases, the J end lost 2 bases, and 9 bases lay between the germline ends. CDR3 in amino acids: CASSQESAFTDTQYF. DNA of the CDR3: TGTGCCAGCAGCCAAGAGAGTGCGTTCACAGATACGCAGTATTTT.